The clone carrying this T cell receptor beta chain was detected only once. Specified time point: blood 4 weeks post-SBRT, at nephrectomy. Specified treatment: 15 Gy SBRT to primary tumor, nephrectomy 4 weeks later. The sample belongs to a study of radiation and T cells in renal cell carcinoma. The assay was immunoSEQ multiplex PCR, and TCRdb's table has in-frame clones only and misses some. This table has 140,000 or so clones, 70% to 90% appearing once. The CDR3 has 19 residues. V lost 3 bases and J lost 0; bases outside the gene matches: 13. The V gene's germline CDR1 is LNHDA and CDR2 SQIVND (reference sequence).

V gene TRBV19 combines with J gene TRBJ2-2; TRBD2 agrees at 7 bases. The source of this sequence is a woman in her forties or fifties with renal cell carcinoma. The sequencing used blood, collected from a patient whose treatment included radiotherapy and nephrectomy. CDR3 loop: CASSIHFLTAGPNTGELFF. The CDR3 DNA follows: TGTGCCAGTAGTATTCATTTCCTAACAGCGGGGCCGAACACCGGGGAGCTGTTTTTT.